This is a list of T cell receptor beta chains from one sample in a study of T cells in Graves' hyperthyroidism and ophthalmopathy. One entry per CDR3 protein, called by TCRdb with MiXCR from the multiplex PCR reads. In the table there are around 350,000 distinct CDR3 sequences, around 15% of which are singletons. Sequencing was carried out using blood. All receptors come from a woman in her twenties or thirties with Graves' ophthalmopathy. Each CDR3 is given with its conserved first and last residue. D genes are given only for firm matches. Clone size, where shown, is once, few, many, or a class for clones that have expanded.

D gene,V gene,J gene,clone size,CDR3 length,CDR3 protein,CDR3 DNA
TRBD2,TRBV28,TRBJ2-7,many,18,CASRNSGLAGGLRDEQYF,TGTGCCAGCAGAAACTCAGGACTAGCGGGGGGGCTTCGGGACGAGCAGTACTTC
NA,TRBV20-1,TRBJ2-1,many,13,CSVKGPGYNEQFF,TGCAGTGTAAAGGGCCCCGGATACAATGAGCAGTTCTTC
NA,TRBV19,TRBJ2-1,NA,17,CASSPTLQGMRANEQFF,TGTGCCAGTAGTCCAACCCTACAGGGAATGAGGGCCAATGAGCAGTTCTTC
NA,TRBV9,TRBJ1-2,NA,14,CASSVDQGLYGYTF,TGTGCCAGCAGCGTAGATCAAGGGCTCTATGGCTACACCTTC
NA,TRBV6-1,TRBJ1-1,many,13,CAGSRIQNTEAFF,TGTGCCGGCTCGAGGATTCAAAACACTGAAGCTTTCTTT
TRBD2,TRBV6-1,TRBJ2-1,NA,16,CASRTGAGGSYNEQFF,TGTGCCAGCAGGACGGGAGCGGGGGGATCCTACAATGAGCAGTTCTTC
NA,TRBV18,TRBJ2-7,many,13,CASSPPAGYEQYF,TGTGCCAGCTCACCACCTGCAGGGTACGAGCAGTACTTC
TRBD2,TRBV4-2,TRBJ2-7,NA,16,CASSQGTSGAPYEQYF,TGTGCCAGCAGCCAAGGGACTAGCGGGGCCCCCTACGAGCAGTACTTC
NA,TRBV2,TRBJ1-6,many,14,CASSGYRENSPLHF,TGTGCCAGCAGCGGGTATCGGGAAAATTCACCCCTCCACTTT
TRBD2,TRBV7-9,TRBJ2-4,NA,20,CASSSGLAGDILIAKNIQYF,TGTGCCAGCAGCTCCGGACTAGCGGGGGATATACTAATAGCCAAAAACATTCAGTACTTC
TRBD2,TRBV20-1,TRBJ2-1,many,15,CSARLGTSFRDEQFF,TGCAGTGCTAGATTGGGGACTAGCTTTCGGGATGAGCAGTTCTTC
TRBD1,TRBV6-1,TRBJ1-1,many,15,CASIYRGLRSTEAFF,TGTGCCAGCATTTATAGGGGGCTTCGTTCCACTGAAGCTTTCTTT
TRBD2,TRBV5-4,TRBJ2-2,NA,15,CASSYQRGGTGELFF,TGTGCCAGCAGCTACCAGCGGGGGGGGACCGGGGAGCTGTTTTTT
NA,TRBV28,TRBJ2-7,many,16,CASSSQSSGSTYEQYF,TGTGCCAGCAGTTCTCAGTCCAGCGGGTCGACCTACGAGCAGTACTTC
NA,TRBV7-9,TRBJ2-1,NA,15,CASSLTTGHYNEQFF,TGTGCCAGCAGCTTAACGACAGGCCACTACAATGAGCAGTTCTTC
NA,TRBV14,TRBJ2-1,NA,13,CASSQAFWSEQFF,TGTGCCAGCAGCCAAGCCTTTTGGTCTGAGCAGTTCTTC
NA,TRBV7-8,TRBJ1-6,few,11,CASTETGLLHF,TGTGCCAGCACCGAGACAGGACTTTTGCACTTT
NA,TRBV11-1,TRBJ2-5,NA,14,CASSFGSGSETQYF,TGTGCCAGCAGCTTCGGCTCCGGGTCGGAGACCCAGTACTTC
NA,TRBV7-3,TRBJ2-5,NA,13,CASSLPGGREEYF,TGTGCCAGCAGCTTACCCGGGGGTAGAGAAGAGTACTTC
NA,TRBV11-2,TRBJ2-7,many,14,CASSLFVSPYEQYF,TGTGCCAGCAGCCTCTTCGTCAGTCCCTACGAGCAGTACTTC
TRBD2,TRBV20-1,TRBJ2-1,NA,14,CSATGTSLVGEQFF,TGCAGTGCGACCGGGACTAGCTTGGTTGGTGAGCAGTTCTTC
NA,TRBV11-2,TRBJ1-1,NA,15,CASSSAGTAKTEAFF,TGTGCCAGCAGCTCCGCCGGGACGGCCAAAACTGAAGCTTTCTTT
NA,TRBV3-1,TRBJ1-2,many,13,CASSPLGAVGYTF,TGTGCCAGCAGCCCCCTTGGGGCGGTCGGCTACACCTTC
NA,TRBV20-1,TRBJ1-1,many,16,CSARGREIGTYTEAFF,TGCAGTGCTAGAGGAAGAGAGATAGGAACGTACACTGAAGCTTTCTTT
NA,TRBV12-3/TRBV12-4,TRBJ2-7,NA,15,CASSGQSGTSYEQYF,TGTGCCAGCAGTGGACAGAGTGGGACCTCCTACGAGCAGTACTTC
NA,TRBV12-3/TRBV12-4,TRBJ1-4,many,15,CASSLTEATNEKLFF,TGTGCCAGCAGTCTCACGGAGGCAACTAATGAAAAACTGTTTTTT
NA,TRBV5-6,TRBJ1-2,many,12,CASSLEFYGYTF,TGTGCCAGCAGCCTCGAATTCTATGGCTACACCTTC
NA,TRBV9,TRBJ2-1,many,16,CASSVGTAISYNEQFF,TGTGCCAGCAGCGTAGGGACAGCGATCTCCTACAATGAGCAGTTCTTC
TRBD1,TRBV9,TRBJ2-7,NA,16,CASSTSPGQAPYEQYF,TGTGCCAGCAGCACATCCCCCGGACAGGCCCCCTACGAGCAGTACTTC